Below, one T cell receptor (beta chain) is given with its context. TCRdb reprocessed the 5' RACE reads via MiXCR and lists one record per CDR3 protein. The profile shows hundreds of thousands of distinct CDR3 sequences, around 19% of them singletons. Germline V CDR1 and CDR2: KGHDR, SFDVKD. CDR3 length equals 16 residues. Unmatched junction bases numbered 8, after V lost 1 base and J lost 7 bases. The data stem from a study of T-cell memory formation after mild COVID-19. The overall study: Clustering of TCRs was largely donor specific.

This TCR came from an adult woman who had mild COVID-19 (a few samples of this study predate the infection). Cell type and time point are not known. What was sequenced was PBMCs or a T cell subset sorted from them (not recorded which). The rearrangement joins TRBV24-1 to TRBJ2-1; 8 bases are a match to TRBD2. CDR3 residues: CATSDFGGGLPNEQFF. The CDR3 coding sequence is TGTGCCACCAGTGATTTCGGGGGGGGACTACCGAATGAGCAGTTCTTC.